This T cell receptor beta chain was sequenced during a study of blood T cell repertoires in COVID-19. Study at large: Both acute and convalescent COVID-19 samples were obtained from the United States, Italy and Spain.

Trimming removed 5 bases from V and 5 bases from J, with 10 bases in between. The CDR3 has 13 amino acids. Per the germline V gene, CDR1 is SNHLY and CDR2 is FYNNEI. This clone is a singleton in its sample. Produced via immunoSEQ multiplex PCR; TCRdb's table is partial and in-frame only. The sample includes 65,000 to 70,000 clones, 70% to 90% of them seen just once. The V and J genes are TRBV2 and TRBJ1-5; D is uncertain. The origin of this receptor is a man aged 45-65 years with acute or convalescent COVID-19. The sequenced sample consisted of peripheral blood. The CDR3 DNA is TGTGCCAGCAGTATCGCGGAGTATCAGCCCCAGCATTTT. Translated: CASSIAEYQPQHF.